Listed below are T cell receptor beta chains from one sample, sequenced in a study of human T cells and chemical hapten exposure. MiXCR, applied by TCRdb to the RACE reads, yields one record per CDR3 protein. The sample holds 120,000 or so distinct CDR3 sequences, approximately 15% seen once. Sample: whole blood, taken in connection with sensitization to the hapten diphenylcyclopropenone (DPC). All receptors come from a woman aged 18-29 years with alopecia areata. Some clones in this sample may be carry-over from other donors' samples. Both conserved end residues are part of each CDR3. Size is stated for part of the rows, as once, few or many counts, or as a class when the clone is expanded.

CDR3 protein: CSVESRAGGEQYF; clone size: -; J gene: TRBJ2-7; V gene: TRBV29-1
CDR3 protein: CASSMEGRGAYGYTF; clone size: -; J gene: TRBJ1-2; V gene: TRBV19
CDR3 protein: CSVRGADGYTF; clone size: many; J gene: TRBJ1-2; V gene: TRBV29-1
CDR3 protein: CASSRDSRGDAFF; clone size: -; J gene: TRBJ1-1; V gene: TRBV3-1
CDR3 protein: CASSSRIGTRGSNTGELFF; clone size: few; J gene: TRBJ2-2; V gene: TRBV12-3/TRBV12-4
CDR3 protein: CASSPTSIVRNEQFF; clone size: -; J gene: TRBJ2-1; V gene: TRBV18
CDR3 protein: CATSAPRLDTQYF; clone size: -; J gene: TRBJ2-3; V gene: TRBV15
CDR3 protein: CSAGLEGTGSNQPQHF; clone size: few; J gene: TRBJ1-5; V gene: TRBV20-1
CDR3 protein: CASSEARPSEQFF; clone size: -; J gene: TRBJ2-1; V gene: TRBV6-1
CDR3 protein: CASSSISEQFF; clone size: few; J gene: TRBJ2-1; V gene: TRBV11-2
CDR3 protein: CASSQDFSGSGTEAFF; clone size: few; J gene: TRBJ1-1; V gene: TRBV4-3
CDR3 protein: CASSGGLAYYEQYF; clone size: -; J gene: TRBJ2-7; V gene: TRBV5-1
CDR3 protein: CASSPGDPTNYGYTF; clone size: many; J gene: TRBJ1-2; V gene: TRBV18
CDR3 protein: CASSLTVQGETQYF; clone size: -; J gene: TRBJ2-5; V gene: TRBV7-3
CDR3 protein: CSARGADRNYGYTF; clone size: -; J gene: TRBJ1-2; V gene: TRBV20-1
CDR3 protein: CASSLGGGRGTQYF; clone size: few; J gene: TRBJ2-3; V gene: TRBV7-2
CDR3 protein: CASSLDRSETSPLHF; clone size: many; J gene: TRBJ1-6; V gene: TRBV7-2
CDR3 protein: CASSRTVSYEQYF; clone size: -; J gene: TRBJ2-7; V gene: TRBV7-9
CDR3 protein: CASSKREGRGPIYEQYF; clone size: -; J gene: TRBJ2-7; V gene: TRBV21-1
CDR3 protein: CASSEGRSNQPQHF; clone size: many; J gene: TRBJ1-5; V gene: TRBV6-1
CDR3 protein: CASSRGQKNTEAFF; clone size: -; J gene: TRBJ1-1; V gene: TRBV18
CDR3 protein: CASSFRGTTEAFF; clone size: many; J gene: TRBJ1-1; V gene: TRBV7-2
CDR3 protein: CASRLSTDTQYF; clone size: few; J gene: TRBJ2-3; V gene: TRBV5-1
CDR3 protein: CASSPTTGGNNEQFF; clone size: -; J gene: TRBJ2-1; V gene: TRBV18
CDR3 protein: CASSAQGSRYTEAFF; clone size: few; J gene: TRBJ1-1; V gene: TRBV9
CDR3 protein: CASSRQFTGELFF; clone size: few; J gene: TRBJ2-2; V gene: TRBV5-1
CDR3 protein: CASTISGGASDTQYF; clone size: -; J gene: TRBJ2-3; V gene: TRBV11-2
CDR3 protein: CASSDGPIPFNEQFF; clone size: few; J gene: TRBJ2-1; V gene: TRBV27
CDR3 protein: CASSQDRVGRSNTEAFF; clone size: few; J gene: TRBJ1-1; V gene: TRBV23-1
CDR3 protein: CASSLVGGGTDTQYF; clone size: -; J gene: TRBJ2-3; V gene: TRBV28
CDR3 protein: CASSRAASGNYEQYF; clone size: many; J gene: TRBJ2-7; V gene: TRBV7-2
CDR3 protein: CASSLPGQSYEAFF; clone size: many; J gene: TRBJ1-1; V gene: TRBV7-2
CDR3 protein: CAWSVGGNSPLHF; clone size: few; J gene: TRBJ1-6; V gene: TRBV30
CDR3 protein: CASTPGALNTEAFF; clone size: -; J gene: TRBJ1-1; V gene: TRBV7-9
CDR3 protein: CASAITSGARNTIYF; clone size: -; J gene: TRBJ1-3; V gene: TRBV6-5
CDR3 protein: CSAETGTDTQYF; clone size: -; J gene: TRBJ2-3; V gene: TRBV29-1
CDR3 protein: CASSLAPEAEAFF; clone size: few; J gene: TRBJ1-1; V gene: TRBV5-1
CDR3 protein: CASSLAVRLGSYEQYF; clone size: few; J gene: TRBJ2-7; V gene: TRBV5-7
CDR3 protein: CSARAPSGKNIQYF; clone size: -; J gene: TRBJ2-4; V gene: TRBV20-1
CDR3 protein: CSASARDRVNSPLHF; clone size: -; J gene: TRBJ1-6; V gene: TRBV20-1
CDR3 protein: CSARRQGVDPQHF; clone size: -; J gene: TRBJ1-5; V gene: TRBV20-1
CDR3 protein: CASSQDVGVSSYNEQFF; clone size: -; J gene: TRBJ2-1; V gene: TRBV3-1
CDR3 protein: CASSKGESNEQFF; clone size: many; J gene: TRBJ2-1; V gene: TRBV6-4
CDR3 protein: CASSLSTGTEAFF; clone size: few; J gene: TRBJ1-1; V gene: TRBV11-3
CDR3 protein: CSASGRTPNYGYTF; clone size: many; J gene: TRBJ1-2; V gene: TRBV20-1
CDR3 protein: CSARNWGNTEAFF; clone size: many; J gene: TRBJ1-1; V gene: TRBV20-1
CDR3 protein: CASSPYSF; clone size: many; J gene: TRBJ1-2; V gene: TRBV7-2
CDR3 protein: CASSFHGTSGLNTGELFF; clone size: -; J gene: TRBJ2-2; V gene: TRBV11-3
CDR3 protein: CASSYSIGRVNTEAFF; clone size: -; J gene: TRBJ1-1; V gene: TRBV6-5
CDR3 protein: CASSPIVPRGEQYF; clone size: many; J gene: TRBJ2-7; V gene: TRBV18
CDR3 protein: CASSPRTGNTIYF; clone size: -; J gene: TRBJ1-3; V gene: TRBV7-2
CDR3 protein: CAISEAPGGRLGKNIQYF; clone size: -; J gene: TRBJ2-4; V gene: TRBV10-3